The entry below describes one T cell receptor beta chain. This clone was detected a few times. Its antigen is unknown. No qualities accompany the bases; no much larger clone lies one base away. These data come from a study of beta chain features in type 1 diabetes (dated by TCRdb to 2016 to 2019). About the study as a whole: No differences in mean age, gender distribution, total cell number or subset yield were found between patients and healthy donors. A total of some 100,000,000 sorted cells were examined across all samples, and a strong correlation was observed between cell number per subset and RNA yield. The study compared TCRB repertoires of sorted circulating CD4+ T cell subsets between recently diagnosed type 1 diabetes patients and matched healthy donors. Regulatory and stem cell-like memory subsets were isolated from only 8 patients and roughly 8 healthy donors, whereas naive and central memory subsets came from all 28 donors.

The CDR3 starts with the cysteine, ends with the phenylalanine, and has 16 residues. Only CDR3 DNA is held: 48 bases, read in frame from base 1. The germline V gene supplies CDR1 KGHSH and CDR2 LQKENI. The trim is 4 bases for V and 2 bases for J, with a gap of 17 bases between the germline ends. All of the isolated RNA was reverse transcribed with the High Capacity cDNA Reverse Transcription Kit, so expressed TCRB transcripts were sequenced. Deep immunoSEQ sequencing was applied to naive, central memory and regulatory T cell samples, giving an average of around 4 million total reads per sample. Sorted cells were lysed in RLT buffer and RNA was extracted with DNase-treated RNeasy Micro or Mini kits, depending on cell number. To prevent cross-contamination, each cell subset was processed individually, whereas patient and healthy donor samples were processed jointly. The immunoSEQ multiplex PCR was used to amplify TCRB sequences from cDNA, generating 87-bp fragments that spanned the CDR3 region. The amplicons were sequenced using the Illumina HiSeq platform. Per the source publication's procedure: PCR bias was corrected computationally using synthetic template baselines, and reads within Hamming distance 2 were collapsed, with unmergeable singletons discarded. Reads were aligned against IMGT to assign V, D and J genes, CDR3 length and insertions or deletions at six rearrangement sites. Clonotype counts were normalized to sorted cell number within each subset before computing true diversity and Gini coefficients with the tcR R package. The overlap coefficient, calculated on TCRB nucleotide sequences, was used to measure repertoire sharing. As stored in TCRdb, this immuneACCESS dataset retains in-frame rearrangements with V and J assigned. A fraction of the clones does not appear; measured against another copy, unresolved V genes explain less than half of the discrepancy, and the remainder lacks a known reason. That table gives V, J and clone size, and the DNA gave D and trimming. This sample holds 330,000 or so clones; 14% were observed only once. About 6.6% of the sample lies in the top ten.

Each donor gave one peripheral blood draw, averaging approximately 110 mL, which was collected into heparinised tubes. Using a panel that included CD45RO, CCR7, CD25, CD127, CD95 and CD27, naive, central memory, regulatory and stem cell-like memory CD4+ T cells were sorted on a BD FACSAria II. Every sorted population had a purity above 98%. PBMCs were isolated right away by Lymphoprep density gradient centrifugation and were stained directly, without culture. To minimize batch effects, samples were stained and sorted in pairs, one healthy donor with one patient per experiment. Study-level results and caveats: Because cDNA was sequenced instead of genomic DNA, highly expressing activated cells could be over-represented, though the groups showed no difference in activation or CD3 levels. Naive, central memory and regulatory TCRB repertoires appeared to be more alike among patients than among healthy donors. A moderate but significant shortening of TCRB CDR3 length was observed in type 1 diabetes patients in all four CD4+ subsets. At VDJ recombination sites, patients with type 1 diabetes made fewer insertions and deleted more nucleotides, a pattern implying thymic rearrangement abnormalities. Only small numbers of individuals were included in the HLA sub-analyses, which left unresolved whether HLA type had any influence on TCRB rearrangement. Shorter templates might be favored by PCR, yet because patient and control samples were amplified and corrected together, any such skew would affect both groups equally.

The origin of this receptor is a man younger than 40 in good health. Sequenced sample: central memory CD4+ T cells from blood. This chain is built from TRBV18 and TRBJ1-2, with the identity of the D gene unclear. The CDR3 corresponds to CASSLYPPGINYGYTF. The DNA reads TGTGCCAGCTCACTATACCCTCCGGGGATCAACTATGGCTACACCTTC.